This passage covers 21 T cell receptor beta chains from one sample sequenced in a study of blood T cell repertoires in COVID-19. This table comes from immunoSEQ multiplex PCR, and its TCRdb copy is limited to in-frame clones, with some not included. The table records 85,000 to 110,000 clones, about 91% of them present only once. The sample comprised peripheral blood. All receptors come from a human donor in a cohort sampled during active COVID-19.

This chain uses TRBV4-1 with TRBJ2-5; TRBD2 agrees at 13 bases. Germline lookup yields CDR1 MGHRA and CDR2 YSYEKL. The CDR3 is made up of 16 amino acids. J gave up 7 bases and V 1 base, and 6 bases lay outside the gene matches. The chain's CDR3 is CASSQALGTSGATQYF. Here the CDR3 DNA reads TGCGCCAGCAGCCAAGCTTTGGGGACTAGCGGGGCGACCCAGTACTTC.

The genes are TRBV5-1 and TRBJ2-2, with 8 bases fitting TRBD2. With 2 bases clipped from V and 5 bases from J, the junction kept 5 bases outside the gene matches. The germline V gene encodes CDR1 SGHRS and CDR2 YFSETQ. The CDR3 loop spans 15 amino acids. CDR3 in amino acids: CASSFIAGRTGELFF. The CDR3, as DNA: TGCGCCAGCAGCTTCATAGCGGGGAGGACCGGGGAGCTGTTTTTT.

This chain connects TRBV21-1 to TRBJ2-1; the table's D call, TRBD1, was not checked against the DNA. TRBV21-1 is designated a pseudogene. The CDR3 is made up of 15 amino acids. DNA of the CDR3: TGTGCCAGCACCCGCCCAGGACAGGGGTACAATGAGCAGTTCTTC. As protein: CASTRPGQGYNEQFF.

The V call is TRBV4-3, the J call TRBJ2-2; the D gene is possibly TRBD2 (5 bases). The CDR3 spans 16 residues. Germline CDR1 LGHNA, CDR2 YSLEER. V was shortened by 0 bases and J by 8 bases, with 16 bases between the two germline ends. CDR3 nucleotides: TGCGCCAGCAGCCAAGAAGAACGAGCGAGGAGGGGGGAGCTGTTTTTT. Translating it yields CASSQEERARRGELFF.

This chain links TRBV28 with TRBJ2-7, with TRBD1 identical over 9 bases. The CDR3 has 15 residues. Unmatched junction bases numbered 7, after V lost 4 bases and J lost 3 bases. Germline CDR1 MDHEN, CDR2 SYDVKM. Written as DNA, the CDR3 is TGTGCCAGCAGTTCCTCAGGACAGGGGTACTACGAGCAGTACTTC. It is translated as CASSSSGQGYYEQYF.

V is TRBV2 and J is TRBJ2-7; D gene ambiguous. CDR1 is SNHLY and CDR2 is FYNNEI in the germline V gene. The CDR3 is 15 amino acids. The V end was cut by 2 bases, the J end by 2 bases, with 13 bases between. CDR3 sequence reads: CASSERPTRPYEQYF. The CDR3 nucleotides read TGTGCCAGCAGTGAACGTCCGACACGACCCTACGAGCAGTACTTC. Full variable domain (missing parts from reference TRBV2 and TRBJ2-7): EPEVTQTPSHQVTQMGQEVILRCVPISNHLYFYWYRQILGQKVEFLVSFYNNEISEKSEIFDDQFSVERPDGSNFTLKIRSTKLEDSAMYFCASSERPTRPYEQYFGPGTRLTVT.

The V gene is TRBV15, the J gene TRBJ2-5, with a weak D call TRBD2 (5 bases). CDR3 size: 14 residues. Trimming stripped 3 bases from V and 0 bases from J, with 8 bases between. Germline CDR1 reads LNHNV; CDR2 reads YYDKDF (reference sequence). The CDR3 sequence: CATSSRTYQETQYF. The CDR3 region has the DNA TGTGCCACCAGCAGTAGGACTTACCAAGAGACCCAGTACTTC.

The chain couples TRBV28 to TRBJ2-2, with D possibly being TRBD2 (6 bases). CDR3 length: 14 amino acids. CDR1 and CDR2 (germline): MDHEN, SYDVKM. V lost 3 bases, J lost 7 bases, and 12 bases lay in between. The CDR3 sequence is CASSLRGQSGELFF. The CDR3 coding sequence is TGTGCCAGCAGTTTGCGGGGTCAGAGCGGGGAGCTGTTTTTT.

V and J are TRBV15 and TRBJ2-7, with D perhaps matching TRBD1 (5 bases). The V gene lost 1 base and the J gene lost 0 bases, with 10 bases spanning the gap. Looked up from germline, CDR1 is LNHNV and CDR2 is YYDKDF (reference sequence). The CDR3 is made up of 15 amino acids. CDR3 nucleotide sequence: TGTGCCACCAGCAGAGTGGGGCTACGCTCCTACGAGCAGTACTTC. Residues: CATSRVGLRSYEQYF.

The V call is TRBV24-1, the J call TRBJ2-7, with TRBD1 matching over 10 bases. Trimming cost V 4 bases and J 13 bases; bases outside gene matches: 3. Germline lookup yields CDR1 KGHDR and CDR2 SFDVKD. This CDR3 region has 11 residues. In DNA, the CDR3 is TGTGCCACCAGTGAAGACAGGGGGCGATACTTC. Translation: CATSEDRGRYF.

The CDR3 spells CSADGIAGSYGYTF. Written as DNA, the CDR3 is TGCAGCGCCGACGGGATCGCTGGCTCTTATGGCTACACCTTC. V gene TRBV29-1 combines with J gene TRBJ1-2, with D uncertain. V lost 7 bases to trimming and J lost 5 bases, with 20 bases between them. CDR1 SQVTM and CDR2 ANQGSEA come from the germline V gene. This CDR3 has 14 residues.

This chain links TRBV29-1 with TRBJ1-1, with 7 positions matching TRBD1. The CDR3 runs to 12 residues. J lost 6 bases, V lost 4 bases, and 5 bases had no gene match. CDR1 is SQVTM, CDR2 ANQGSEA, per germline. The chain's CDR3 is CSVATGTAEAFF. Written as DNA, the CDR3 is TGCAGCGTTGCCACCGGGACAGCTGAAGCTTTCTTT.

The J gene is TRBJ2-5, the V gene TRBV7-2; TRBD1 is a possible D gene (5 bases). This CDR3 has 14 residues. V was trimmed by 3 bases and J by 4 bases, leaving 12 bases between them. Per the germline V gene, CDR1 is SGHTA and CDR2 is FQGNSA. In nucleotides, the CDR3 is TGTGCCAGCAGCTTGCCAGGGATAAGAGAGACCCAGTACTTC. Encoded protein: CASSLPGIRETQYF.

The chain is built from TRBV6-2 or TRBV6-3 and TRBJ1-1; D is unclear. V lost 2 bases to trimming and J lost 3 bases, with 10 bases between them. CDR1 is MNHEY and CDR2 is SVGEGT in the germline V gene. The CDR3 spans 14 residues. The CDR3 protein is CASSYGLVYTEAFF. The CDR3 DNA reads as TGTGCCAGCAGTTACGGACTCGTCTACACTGAAGCTTTCTTT.

The rearrangement uses TRBV7-8 and TRBJ2-7; 9 nucleotides align to TRBD1. The CDR3 has 16 amino acids. The J segment lost 0 bases and the V segment lost 1 base, leaving 4 bases of the junction unmatched. Germline-derived CDR1 and CDR2 are SGHVS and FQNEAQ. The CDR3 loop reads CASSLGRDRASYEQYF. In DNA, the CDR3 is TGTGCCAGCAGCTTAGGGCGGGACAGGGCCTCCTACGAGCAGTACTTC. Using reference TRBV7-8 and TRBJ2-7 for the parts outside the CDR3, the full variable domain is GAGVSQSPRYKVAKRGQDVALRCDPISGHVSLFWYQQALGQGPEFLTYFQNEAQLDKSGLPSDRFFAERPEGSVSTLKIQRTQQEDSAVYLCASSLGRDRASYEQYFGPGTRLTVT.

This chain uses TRBV29-1 with TRBJ2-1; 7 positions agree with TRBD1. The CDR3 length is 15 residues. Germline CDR1 reads SQVTM; CDR2 reads ANQGSEA. The J segment lost 0 bases and the V segment lost 4 bases, leaving 6 bases of the junction unmatched. CDR3 sequence: CSVAGTVSSYNEQFF. The DNA of the CDR3 is TGCAGCGTTGCCGGGACAGTGAGCTCCTACAATGAGCAGTTCTTC.

V is TRBV24-1 and J is TRBJ2-5; the match to TRBD1 covers 9 bases. CDR3 length: 15 residues. V gave up 5 bases and J gave up 7 bases; unmatched junction bases: 10. Germline assignment: CDR1 KGHDR and CDR2 SFDVKD. The CDR3 DNA sequence: TGTGCCACCAGTGGGACAGGGGCAGGGGAAGCGACCCAGTACTTC. This gives the protein CATSGTGAGEATQYF.

The chain carries TRBV7-3 and TRBJ2-3; 8 nucleotides line up with TRBD1. Germline values: CDR1 SGHTA, CDR2 FQGTGA. The V segment lost 5 bases and the J segment 5 bases; nucleotides outside the gene matches: 15. This CDR3 contains 17 residues. In DNA, the CDR3 is TGTGCCAGCAGCCTAGGAATTCAGGGGGCGTGGGGAGATACGCAGTATTTT. Translating it yields CASSLGIQGAWGDTQYF.

CDR3 DNA: TGTGCCAGCAGCCATACTGTAGCGGCAATCTCCTACAATGAGCAGTTCTTC. Protein sequence: CASSHTVAAISYNEQFF. The J gene is TRBJ2-1, the V gene TRBV3-1 (or the pseudogene TRBV3-2); D might be TRBD2 (6 bases). Germline V lookup: CDR1 LGHDT, CDR2 YNNKEL (reference sequence). V was pared by 3 bases and J by 0 bases, with 15 bases between. The CDR3 consists of 17 residues.

CDR3: CASSLGAGGPHEQFF. The CDR3 region has the DNA TGTGCCAGCAGCTTGGGAGCGGGGGGGCCCCATGAGCAGTTCTTC. This rearrangement joins TRBV7-3 to TRBJ2-1; TRBD2 matches 10 bases. The V segment lost 3 bases and the J segment 8 bases; nucleotides outside the gene matches: 7. Germline V gene lookup returns CDR1 SGHTA and CDR2 FQGTGA. The CDR3 is 15 residues long. The entire variable domain, with the rest obtained from reference TRBV7-3 and TRBJ2-1, is as follows: GAGVSQTPSNKVTEKGKYVELRCDPISGHTALYWYRQSLGQGPEFLIYFQGTGAADDSGLPNDRFFAVRPEGSVSTLKIQRTERGDSAVYLCASSLGAGGPHEQFFGPGTRLTVL.

The gene calls are TRBV10-3 and TRBJ2-7; 11 positions agree with TRBD2. V was clipped by 6 bases and J by 0 bases; unmatched bases: 4. The CDR3 covers 15 residues. CDR1 is ENHRY, CDR2 SYGVKD, per germline. The chain's CDR3 is CAIRTSGGSSYEQYF. CDR3 sequence (DNA): TGTGCCATCAGAACTAGCGGGGGCAGCTCCTACGAGCAGTACTTC.